This TCR beta chain was documented in a study of PD-1 blockade in classical Hodgkin lymphoma. Notes on the study in general: Those achieving complete response showed baseline diversity like newly diagnosed patients. By C4D1 there was a significant rise in CD4+ TCR diversity but not in CD8+ TCR diversity. Relapsed/refractory patients reportedly had the lowest baseline TCR diversity, below newly diagnosed patients, who were below healthy donors.

The germline CDR1 and CDR2 sequences are SGHKS and YYEKEE (reference sequence). The CDR3 is 14 residues long. Trimming pared 4 bases from V and 3 bases from J, leaving 14 bases between. A remark on this clone: Antigen unknown.

Each patient relapsed following autologous stem cell transplantation, and prior brentuximab vedotin exposure differed. The repertoire was sequenced with immunoSEQ multiplex PCR; TCRdb's copy has only in-frame clones and lacks some. The table has around 25,000 clones, approximately 80% seen once. The rearrangement uses TRBV5-5 and TRBJ2-7, with D perhaps matching TRBD2 (6 bases). The origin of this receptor is a human donor with classical Hodgkin lymphoma. The source was peripheral blood mononuclear cells (PBMCs), collected before the second cycle of nivolumab. The CDR3 nucleotides read TGTGCCAGCAGCCCCTGGGGGGAAAGCTACGAGCAGTACTTC. Amino acids: CASSPWGESYEQYF.